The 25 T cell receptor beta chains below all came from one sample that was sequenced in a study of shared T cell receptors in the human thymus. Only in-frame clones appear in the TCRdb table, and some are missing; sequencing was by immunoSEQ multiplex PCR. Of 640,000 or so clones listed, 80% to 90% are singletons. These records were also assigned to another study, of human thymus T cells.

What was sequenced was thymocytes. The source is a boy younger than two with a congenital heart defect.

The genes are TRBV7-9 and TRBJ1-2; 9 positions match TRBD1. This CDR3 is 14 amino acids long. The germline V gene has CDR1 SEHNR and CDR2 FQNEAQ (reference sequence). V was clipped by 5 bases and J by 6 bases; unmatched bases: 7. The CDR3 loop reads CASSPQGAMDGYTF. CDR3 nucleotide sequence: TGTGCCAGCAGCCCACAGGGGGCTATGGATGGCTACACCTTC.

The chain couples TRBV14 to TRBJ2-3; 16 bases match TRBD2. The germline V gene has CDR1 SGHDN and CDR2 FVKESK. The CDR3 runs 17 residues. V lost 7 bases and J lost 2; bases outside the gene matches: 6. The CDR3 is CASNLGTSGRATDTQYF. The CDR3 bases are TGTGCCAGCAACCTCGGGACTAGCGGGAGGGCCACAGATACGCAGTATTTT.

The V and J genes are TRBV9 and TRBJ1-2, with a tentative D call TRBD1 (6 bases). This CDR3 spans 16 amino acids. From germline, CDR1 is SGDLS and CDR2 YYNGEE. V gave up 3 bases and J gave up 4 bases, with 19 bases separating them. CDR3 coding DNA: TGTGCCAGCAGCGCCAGCCGCCAGACAGGATCCTATGGCTACACCTTC. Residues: CASSASRQTGSYGYTF.

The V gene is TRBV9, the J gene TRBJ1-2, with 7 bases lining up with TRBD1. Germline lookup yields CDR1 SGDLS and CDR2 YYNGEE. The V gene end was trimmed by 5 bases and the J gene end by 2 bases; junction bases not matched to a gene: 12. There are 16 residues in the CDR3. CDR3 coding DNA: TGTGCCAGCAGTCGCCTTGGGGGACAGTTCAACTATGGCTACACCTTC. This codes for CASSRLGGQFNYGYTF.

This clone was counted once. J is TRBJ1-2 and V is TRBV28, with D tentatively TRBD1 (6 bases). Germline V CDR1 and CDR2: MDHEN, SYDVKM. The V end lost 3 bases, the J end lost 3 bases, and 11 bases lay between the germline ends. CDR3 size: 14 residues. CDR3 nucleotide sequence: TGTGCCAGCAGTTTTAGCAGGGGCGACTATGGCTACACCTTC. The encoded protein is CASSFSRGDYGYTF.

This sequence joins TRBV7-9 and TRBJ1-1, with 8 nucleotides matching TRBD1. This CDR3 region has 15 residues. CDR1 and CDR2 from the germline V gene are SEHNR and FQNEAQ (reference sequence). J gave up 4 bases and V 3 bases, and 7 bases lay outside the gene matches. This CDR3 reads CASSFTYQGATEAFF. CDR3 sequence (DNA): TGTGCCAGCAGCTTTACGTATCAGGGGGCCACTGAAGCTTTCTTT.

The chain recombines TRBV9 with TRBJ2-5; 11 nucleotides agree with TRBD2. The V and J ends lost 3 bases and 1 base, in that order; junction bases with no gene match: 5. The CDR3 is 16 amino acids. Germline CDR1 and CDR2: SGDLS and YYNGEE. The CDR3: CASSATGTSGQETQYF. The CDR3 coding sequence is TGTGCCAGCAGCGCAACCGGGACTAGCGGCCAAGAGACCCAGTACTTC.

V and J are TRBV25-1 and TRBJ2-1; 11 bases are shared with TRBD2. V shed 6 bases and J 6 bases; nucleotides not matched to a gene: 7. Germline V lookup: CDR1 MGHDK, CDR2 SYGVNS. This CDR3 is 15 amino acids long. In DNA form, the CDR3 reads TGTGCCAGCAGGACCCTTAGCGGGGGGGCCAATGAGCAGTTCTTC. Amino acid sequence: CASRTLSGGANEQFF. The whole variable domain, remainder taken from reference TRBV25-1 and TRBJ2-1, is EADIYQTPRYLVIGTGKKITLECSQTMGHDKMYWYQQDPGMELHLIHYSYGVNSTEKGDLSSESTVSRIRTEHFPLTLESARPSHTSQYLCASRTLSGGANEQFFGPGTRLTVL.

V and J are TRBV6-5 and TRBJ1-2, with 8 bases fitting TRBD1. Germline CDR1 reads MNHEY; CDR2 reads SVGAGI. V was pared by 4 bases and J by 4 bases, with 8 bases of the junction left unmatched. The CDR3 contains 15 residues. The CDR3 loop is CASSSHGQGSYGYTF. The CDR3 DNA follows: TGTGCCAGCAGTTCCCACGGACAGGGCAGCTATGGCTACACCTTC.

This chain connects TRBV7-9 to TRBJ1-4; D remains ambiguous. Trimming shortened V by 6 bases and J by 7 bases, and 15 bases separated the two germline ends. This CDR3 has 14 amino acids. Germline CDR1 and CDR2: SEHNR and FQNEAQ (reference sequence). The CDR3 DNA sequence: TGTGCCAGCAGTCTAGGAGGGATAGGTGAAAAACTGTTTTTT. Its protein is CASSLGGIGEKLFF.

The DNA of the CDR3 is TGCGCCAGCAGCTTATTAGACAGCAATGAGCAGTTCTTC. Its translation is CASSLLDSNEQFF. This chain joins TRBV5-1 and TRBJ2-1, with TRBD1 as a possible D gene (5 bases). The germline gives CDR1 SGHRS, CDR2 YFSETQ. The CDR3 contains 13 residues. V lost 2 bases and J 6 bases, leaving 9 bases between the germline ends.

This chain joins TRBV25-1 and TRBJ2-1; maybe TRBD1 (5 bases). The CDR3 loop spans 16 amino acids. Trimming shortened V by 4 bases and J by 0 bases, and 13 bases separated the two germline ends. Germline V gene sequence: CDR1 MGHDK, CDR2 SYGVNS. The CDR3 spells CASSAIAGSSYNEQFF. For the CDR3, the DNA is TGTGCCAGCAGTGCCATCGCAGGGTCCTCCTACAATGAGCAGTTCTTC.

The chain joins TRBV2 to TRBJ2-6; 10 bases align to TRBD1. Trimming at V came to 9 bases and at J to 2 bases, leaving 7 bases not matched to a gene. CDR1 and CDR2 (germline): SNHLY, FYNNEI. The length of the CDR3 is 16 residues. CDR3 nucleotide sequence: TGTGCCAGGAGGGACAGGGGTATGACTGGGGCCAACGTCCTGACTTTC. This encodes CARRDRGMTGANVLTF.

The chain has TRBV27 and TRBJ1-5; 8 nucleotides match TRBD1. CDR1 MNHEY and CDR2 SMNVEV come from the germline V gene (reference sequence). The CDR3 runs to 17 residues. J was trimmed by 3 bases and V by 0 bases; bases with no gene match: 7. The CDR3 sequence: CASSLSPGQASNQPQHF. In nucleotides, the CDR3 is TGTGCCAGCAGTTTATCTCCGGGACAGGCTTCCAATCAGCCCCAGCATTTT.

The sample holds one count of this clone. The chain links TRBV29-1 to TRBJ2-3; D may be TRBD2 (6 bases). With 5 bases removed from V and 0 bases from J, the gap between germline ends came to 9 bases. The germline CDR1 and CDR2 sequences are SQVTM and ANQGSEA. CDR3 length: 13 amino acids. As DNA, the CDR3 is TGCAGCGTTTGCGGGGAGAGCACAGATACGCAGTATTTT. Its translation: CSVCGESTDTQYF.

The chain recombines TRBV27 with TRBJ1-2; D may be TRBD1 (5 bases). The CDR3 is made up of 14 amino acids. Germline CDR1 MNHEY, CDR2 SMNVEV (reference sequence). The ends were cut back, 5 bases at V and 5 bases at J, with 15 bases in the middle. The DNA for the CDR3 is TGTGCCAGCAGTACCCGGGGGAGTCCTTATGGCTACACCTTC. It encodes CASSTRGSPYGYTF.

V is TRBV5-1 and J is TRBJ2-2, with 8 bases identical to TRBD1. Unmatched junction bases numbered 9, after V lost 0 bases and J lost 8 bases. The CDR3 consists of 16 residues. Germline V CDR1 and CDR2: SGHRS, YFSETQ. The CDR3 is CASSLEARGPAGELFF. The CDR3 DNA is TGCGCCAGCAGCTTGGAGGCCAGGGGGCCAGCGGGGGAGCTGTTTTTT.

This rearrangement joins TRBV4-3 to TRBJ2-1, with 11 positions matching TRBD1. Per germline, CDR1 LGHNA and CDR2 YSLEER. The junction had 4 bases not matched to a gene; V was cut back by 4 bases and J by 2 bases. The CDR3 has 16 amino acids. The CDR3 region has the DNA TGCGCCAGCAGCCCCGAGGACAGGGGGCCCTACAATGAGCAGTTCTTC. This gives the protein CASSPEDRGPYNEQFF.

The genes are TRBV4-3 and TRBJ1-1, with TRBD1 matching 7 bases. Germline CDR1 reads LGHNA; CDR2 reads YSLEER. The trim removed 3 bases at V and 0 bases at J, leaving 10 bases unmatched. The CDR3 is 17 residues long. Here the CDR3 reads CASSQNPGQPMNTEAFF. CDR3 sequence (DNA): TGCGCCAGCAGCCAGAATCCGGGACAGCCGATGAACACTGAAGCTTTCTTT.

This chain's CDR3 is CASKRVAGKSGLYEQYF. The CDR3 DNA reads TGTGCCAGCAAGAGGGTAGCGGGAAAATCGGGGCTCTACGAGCAGTACTTC. The chain is built from TRBV2 and TRBJ2-7, with 8 positions matching TRBD2. The CDR3 runs 17 residues. V was clipped by 7 bases and J by 3 bases; unmatched bases: 17. Germline V gene lookup returns CDR1 SNHLY and CDR2 FYNNEI.

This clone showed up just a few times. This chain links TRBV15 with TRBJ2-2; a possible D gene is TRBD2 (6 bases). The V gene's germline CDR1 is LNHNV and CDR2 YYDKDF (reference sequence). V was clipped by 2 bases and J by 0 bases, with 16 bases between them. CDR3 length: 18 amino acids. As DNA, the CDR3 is TGTGCCACCAGCAGAACAGGAGGGGATGGTACGAACACCGGGGAGCTGTTTTTT. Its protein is CATSRTGGDGTNTGELFF.

The CDR3 DNA reads as TGTGCCAGTAGTAGTCCGGGAGAGGAGACCCAGTACTTC. This gives the protein CASSSPGEETQYF. This rearrangement joins TRBV19 to TRBJ2-5, with TRBD2 as a possible D gene (6 bases). CDR1 LNHDA and CDR2 SQIVND come from the germline V gene (reference sequence). Deletions cut 4 bases from V and 5 bases from J, with 11 bases between. The CDR3 has 13 amino acids.

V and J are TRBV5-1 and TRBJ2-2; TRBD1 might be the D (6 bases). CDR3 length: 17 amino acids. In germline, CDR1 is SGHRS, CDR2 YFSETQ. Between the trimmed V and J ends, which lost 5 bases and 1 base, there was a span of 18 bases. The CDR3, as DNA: TGCGCCAGCAGTCGACGACAGGCGATAGTGAACACCGGGGAGCTGTTTTTT. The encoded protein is CASSRRQAIVNTGELFF.

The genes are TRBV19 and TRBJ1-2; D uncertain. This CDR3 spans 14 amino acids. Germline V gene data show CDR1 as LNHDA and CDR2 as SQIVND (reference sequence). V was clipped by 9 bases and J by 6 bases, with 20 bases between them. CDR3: CASARETSSHGYTF. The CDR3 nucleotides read TGTGCCAGCGCTCGGGAGACTTCCTCACATGGCTACACCTTC.

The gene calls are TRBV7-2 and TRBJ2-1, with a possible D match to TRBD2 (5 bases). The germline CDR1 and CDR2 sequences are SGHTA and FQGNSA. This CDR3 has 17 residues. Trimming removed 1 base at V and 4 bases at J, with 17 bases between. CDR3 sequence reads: CASSLGNGEGRYNEQFF. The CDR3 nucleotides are TGTGCCAGCAGCTTAGGGAATGGAGAGGGCCGATACAATGAGCAGTTCTTC.